Each of the 10 T cell receptor beta chains below was sequenced from the same sample in a study of CD8 T cells in ankylosing spondylitis. The antigens of these receptors remain unknown. TCRdb re-derived calls from the 5' RACE reads in MiXCR, one entry per CDR3 protein. The sample yields hundreds of thousands of distinct CDR3 sequences, 25% to 30% seen once. The study's findings and limits: Blood of patients with ankylosing spondylitis appeared to be characterized by a TCR beta motif of about eight highly homologous variants.

What was sequenced was blood, either unsorted or a sorted T cell fraction (not recorded which). The receptors were gathered from a male donor with ankylosing spondylitis.

This clonotype was recorded a few times. The chain joins TRBV5-6 to TRBJ1-5, with D maybe TRBD1 (6 bases). Germline CDR1 reads SGHDT; CDR2 reads YYEEEE. Trimming took off 1 base at V and 2 bases at J, with 13 bases between the two ends. This CDR3 contains 16 residues. The CDR3 reads CASSLTGPGGNQPQHF. CDR3 bases: TGTGCCAGCAGCTTGACAGGGCCAGGGGGCAATCAGCCCCAGCATTTT.

This clonotype was observed a handful of times. The chain carries TRBV5-1 and TRBJ1-3; 10 bases are shared with TRBD1. Germline V lookup: CDR1 SGHRS, CDR2 YFSETQ. Trimming removed 4 bases from V and 4 bases from J; junction bases left unmatched: 8. This CDR3 comprises 16 residues. The CDR3 sequence: CASSRTGGAPGNTIYF. CDR3 DNA sequence: TGCGCCAGCAGCAGGACAGGGGGGGCGCCGGGAAACACCATATATTTT.

In this sample, this clonotype turned up a few times. The chain links TRBV29-1 to TRBJ1-1, with D tentatively TRBD1 (5 bases). Germline V lookup: CDR1 SQVTM, CDR2 ANQGSEA. This CDR3 has 14 residues. V lost 8 bases, J lost 1 base, and 17 bases lay in between. The CDR3 DNA reads as TGCAGCTGCAGGGTTCAAGACGCGAACACTGAAGCTTTCTTT. Translated: CSCRVQDANTEAFF.

This chain connects TRBV4-2 to TRBJ2-4; D unclear. Germline-derived CDR1 and CDR2 are LGHNA and YNFKEQ. The ends were cut back, 0 bases at V and 7 bases at J, with 10 bases in the middle. The CDR3 covers 14 residues. CDR3 in DNA: TGTGCCAGCAGCCAAGAGATCGAGAGGAACATTCAGTACTTC. Protein sequence: CASSQEIERNIQYF.

The chain employs TRBV29-1 and TRBJ2-1; 8 bases agree with TRBD2. The CDR3 covers 13 residues. Germline-derived CDR1 and CDR2 are SQVTM and ANQGSEA. J was trimmed by 10 bases and V by 2 bases; bases with no gene match: 7. Here the CDR3 reads CSVEPGLAWEQFF. The CDR3 DNA reads TGCAGCGTTGAACCTGGACTAGCATGGGAGCAGTTCTTC.

The chain has TRBV24-1 and TRBJ2-3; TRBD2 might be the D (6 bases). Germline assignment: CDR1 KGHDR and CDR2 SFDVKD. There are 14 residues in the CDR3. Trimming removed 3 bases from V and 3 bases from J, with 9 bases in between. CDR3 coding DNA: TGTGCCACCAGTGATATGGGGAGGACAGATACGCAGTATTTT. This gives the protein CATSDMGRTDTQYF.

CDR3 in DNA: TGTGCCAGCAGTGAACTGGCTTTCGGCGGTACGCAGTATTTT. This sequence encodes CASSELAFGGTQYF. The J gene is TRBJ2-3, the V gene TRBV2; no clear D. Germline CDR1 and CDR2: SNHLY and FYNNEI. The CDR3 sequence is 14 residues long. Trimming took off 2 bases at V and 8 bases at J, with 14 bases between the two ends.

This clonotype turned up a few times. This CDR3 reads CSVDGVAGWRGDYGYTF. The CDR3, as DNA: TGCAGCGTTGATGGAGTGGCAGGGTGGCGAGGAGACTATGGCTACACCTTC. The V and J genes are TRBV29-1 and TRBJ1-2, with D possibly TRBD1 on 5 matching bases. V lost 3 bases and J 3 bases, leaving 23 bases between the germline ends. The CDR3 is 17 residues long. Germline lookup yields CDR1 SQVTM and CDR2 ANQGSEA.

The V call is TRBV6-2 or TRBV6-3, the J call TRBJ2-7, with 10 bases aligning to TRBD2. The V segment lost 6 bases and the J segment 4 bases; nucleotides outside the gene matches: 9. The CDR3 length is 15 residues. Germline V lookup: CDR1 MNHEY, CDR2 SVGEGT. CDR3 sequence: CASSTTSSGSYEQYV. DNA for the CDR3: TGTGCCAGCAGCACTACATCTAGCGGGAGTTACGAGCAGTACGTC.

The chain couples TRBV7-2 to TRBJ2-7, with D possibly being TRBD2 (5 bases). This CDR3 is 12 amino acids long. V was cut by 4 bases and J by 6 bases, with 10 bases left in between. Germline V gene data show CDR1 as SGHTA and CDR2 as FQGNSA. In DNA, the CDR3 is TGTGCCAGCAGCTCAACGAGGGTCGAGCAGTACTTC. Amino acids: CASSSTRVEQYF.